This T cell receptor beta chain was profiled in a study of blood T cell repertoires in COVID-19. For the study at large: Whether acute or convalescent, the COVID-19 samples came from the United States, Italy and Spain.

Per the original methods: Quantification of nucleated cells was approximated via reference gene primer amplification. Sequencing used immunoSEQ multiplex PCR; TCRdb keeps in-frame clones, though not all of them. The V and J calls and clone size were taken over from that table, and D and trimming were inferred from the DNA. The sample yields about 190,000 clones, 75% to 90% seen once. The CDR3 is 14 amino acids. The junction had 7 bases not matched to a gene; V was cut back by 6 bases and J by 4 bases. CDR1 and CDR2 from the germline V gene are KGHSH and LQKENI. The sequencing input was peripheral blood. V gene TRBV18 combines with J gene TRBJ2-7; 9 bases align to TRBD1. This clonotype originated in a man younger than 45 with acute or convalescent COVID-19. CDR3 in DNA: TGTGCCAGCTCGTCCGGGACAGGGCTTTACGAGCAGTACTTC. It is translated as CASSSGTGLYEQYF.